This is a list of T cell receptor beta chains from one sample in a study of blood T cell repertoires in COVID-19. Libraries were prepared by immunoSEQ multiplex PCR; TCRdb keeps only in-frame clonotypes and omits some of them. The sample records about 120,000 clones, roughly 85% being singletons. The sequencing sample was made of peripheral blood. The receptors shown here come from a human donor in a cohort sampled during active COVID-19. Both conserved end residues are part of each CDR3.

V,CDR3
TRBV5-1,CASSVGPGRADGYTF
TRBV15,CATSVYRDSGANVLTF
TRBV5-1,CASSFLTGELFF
TRBV10-2,CASSDPWRGGTDTQYF
TRBV12-5,CASGFPSGGGGQGGGNEQFF
TRBV6-1,CASSEVGGGQPQHF
TRBV7-9,CASRAPGSYGYTF
TRBV30,CAWSTGGPGNTIYF
TRBV11-2,CASSLEGAPNEKLFF
TRBV7-2,CASSKGLTNEQFF
TRBV19,CASSPRGPGSGELFF
TRBV7-6,CASSSPGVAEQYF
TRBV19,CASSTPTGGRRGNQPQHF
TRBV5-4,CASSLAGSDTQYF
TRBV5-1,CASSLAIDGQPQHF
TRBV19,CATRLGTANTGELFF
TRBV28,CASSLQGRIDPEAFF
TRBV6-2/TRBV6-3,CASSYSGQGGQFF
TRBV7-9,CASSSTFPGEQYF
TRBV5-1,CASSLLMGANVLTF
TRBV6-5,CASTNYEQYF
TRBV9,CASSARDSRDQPQHF
TRBV12-2,CASRRQGYTF
TRBV15,CATSRGDRIAKNIQYF
TRBV27,CASSITRLAFYGYTF
TRBV19,CASSIELGAPGGGIQYF
TRBV9,CASSSGGGSGEAFF
TRBV15,CATSRDLQPQHF
TRBV5-1,CASYPGEATEKLFF
TRBV29-1,CSVEGRHREGLGGAFF
TRBV18,CASSPPVYGTRIYNSPLHF
TRBV9,CASSVTGGTSPLHF
TRBV6-5,CAAEEDGTEAFF
TRBV5-1,CASSFDGKNSPLHF
TRBV25-1,CASSDSPSNYGYTF
TRBV6-6,CASSQGQSTEAFF
TRBV7-2,CASSSRGGDSYNEQFF
TRBV15,CATSYRWDEQFF
TRBV7-9,CASSLDEGAREGYTF
TRBV10-3,CAISDTGGADEQYF